This is a list of T cell receptor beta chains from one sample in a study of T cell repertoires in cytomegalovirus infection. MiXCR, applied by TCRdb to the reads, yields one record per CDR3 protein. Among fewer than 350,000 distinct CDR3 sequences listed, just under 30% were seen once. No antigen has been assigned to these receptors. The sequencing here drew on cultured PBMCs, taken from culture after CMV antigen stimulation. Receptors were obtained from a human donor in good health (CMV status not recorded). Some clones in this sample may be carry-over from other donors' samples. Both conserved end residues are part of each CDR3. A D gene is named only where the DNA matches it firmly. Clone size appears in some rows only: once, few, many, or a class for an expanded clone.

CDR3 | DNA | size | J | V | D
CASSQARAPNTEAFF | TGTGCCAGCAGCCAAGCGAGGGCTCCGAACACTGAAGCTTTCTTT | few | TRBJ1-1 | TRBV4-2 | -
CASKIRDTEAFF | TGTGCCAGCAAAATCAGGGACACTGAAGCTTTCTTT | - | TRBJ1-1 | TRBV3-1 | -
CASSLEPVSDTQYF | TGCGCCAGCAGCTTGGAGCCGGTGTCCGATACGCAGTATTTT | few | TRBJ2-3 | TRBV5-1 | -
CASSFGVEQFF | TGTGCCAGCAGCTTTGGCGTTGAGCAGTTCTTC | - | TRBJ2-1 | TRBV7-2 | -
CSARDNLAGGYEQYF | TGCAGTGCTAGAGATAACCTAGCGGGGGGCTACGAGCAGTACTTC | - | TRBJ2-7 | TRBV20-1 | TRBD2
CASSWGDATNEKLFF | TGTGCCAGCAGCTGGGGGGATGCAACTAATGAAAAACTGTTTTTT | many | TRBJ1-4 | TRBV7-2 | -
CASSFRQVNQPQHF | TGTGCCAGCAGTTTCCGACAGGTCAATCAGCCCCAGCATTTT | - | TRBJ1-5 | TRBV6-2/TRBV6-3 | -
CASRRGDSTEAFF | TGTGCCAGCAGGAGGGGGGATTCCACAGAAGCTTTCTTT | - | TRBJ1-1 | TRBV6-6 | -
CASSEQLLNTEAFF | TGTGCCAGCAGCGAACAGCTATTGAACACTGAAGCTTTCTTT | - | TRBJ1-1 | TRBV12-3/TRBV12-4 | -
CASSRIAGSYNEQFF | TGTGCCAGCAGCCGGATAGCGGGGAGCTACAATGAGCAGTTCTTC | - | TRBJ2-1 | TRBV7-3 | TRBD2
CASSLEGDGNQPQHF | TGTGCCAGCAGCTTAGAAGGGGACGGCAATCAGCCCCAGCATTTT | few | TRBJ1-5 | TRBV7-8 | -
CASLRGAKAFF | TGTGCCAGCCTAAGGGGGGCTAAAGCTTTCTTT | - | TRBJ1-1 | TRBV6-5 | -
CASINSGNTIYF | TGTGCCAGCATCAATTCGGGAAACACCATATATTTT | - | TRBJ1-3 | TRBV6-6 | -
CASRRQSTWGNTIYF | TGTGCCAGTAGGCGACAGTCAACATGGGGAAACACCATATATTTT | - | TRBJ1-3 | TRBV19 | -
CASSESGDGDRLGRDTQYF | TGCGCCAGCAGTGAGTCCGGCGATGGGGACAGGCTGGGGAGGGATACGCAGTATTTT | - | TRBJ2-3 | TRBV10-1 | TRBD1
CAISVAHQGDTQYF | TGTGCCATCAGTGTTGCCCACCAGGGGGATACGCAGTATTTT | once | TRBJ2-3 | TRBV10-3 | -
CASSLLDSFNSPLHF | TGTGCCAGCAGCCTTCTGGACAGCTTCAATTCACCCCTCCACTTT | many | TRBJ1-6 | TRBV7-2 | -
CASSHTPPGQGGNEQFF | TGTGCCAGCAGCCACACACCCCCGGGACAGGGAGGTAATGAGCAGTTCTTC | many | TRBJ2-1 | TRBV7-6 | TRBD1
CASSHGTDYGYTF | TGTGCCAGCAGCCACGGGACCGACTATGGCTACACCTTC | - | TRBJ1-2 | TRBV4-2 | -
CASIMDSRSSYEQYF | TGTGCCAGCATCATGGACAGCCGGAGCTCCTACGAGCAGTACTTC | - | TRBJ2-7 | TRBV6-1 | -
CASSLESSTGELFF | TGTGCCAGCAGCTTAGAATCCTCCACCGGGGAGCTGTTTTTT | many | TRBJ2-2 | TRBV11-3 | -
CASSPEPGRMMNTEAFF | TGTGCCAGCAGCCCCGAGCCGGGACGGATGATGAACACTGAAGCTTTCTTT | - | TRBJ1-1 | TRBV11-1 | -
CASSRRSGNQPQHF | TGTGCCAGCAGCCGGAGGTCAGGCAATCAGCCCCAGCATTTT | few | TRBJ1-5 | TRBV7-8 | -
CAISPGLAKDEQFF | TGTGCCATCAGCCCCGGACTAGCGAAAGATGAGCAGTTCTTC | - | TRBJ2-1 | TRBV10-3 | TRBD2
CASNQRAGQRNTEAFF | TGTGCCAGCAACCAAAGAGCGGGACAGCGGAACACTGAAGCTTTCTTT | few | TRBJ1-1 | TRBV27 | TRBD1
CASSPTRRAYEQYF | TGTGCCAGCAGTCCAACCCGACGGGCCTACGAGCAGTACTTC | few | TRBJ2-7 | TRBV27 | -
CASRTGTYNEQFF | TGTGCCAGCAGGACCGGGACTTACAATGAGCAGTTCTTC | once | TRBJ2-1 | TRBV28 | -
CATTTPNTEAFF | TGTGCCACGACCACCCCCAACACTGAAGCTTTCTTT | - | TRBJ1-1 | TRBV10-3 | -
CASSLGLGLDNEQFF | TGTGCCAGCAGCTTAGGATTAGGCCTAGATAATGAGCAGTTCTTC | - | TRBJ2-1 | TRBV11-3 | -
CASSLESEQYF | TGTGCCAGCAGCTTAGAGAGCGAGCAGTACTTC | - | TRBJ2-7 | TRBV11-2 | -
CASSYRRAYEQYF | TGTGCCAGCAGTTATAGGCGGGCCTACGAGCAGTACTTC | - | TRBJ2-7 | TRBV6-8 | -
CASSLRGLGTDTQYF | TGTGCCAGCAGCTTACGCGGGCTCGGCACAGATACGCAGTATTTT | few | TRBJ2-3 | TRBV7-9 | -
CASSVGAGNTEAFF | TGTGCCAGCAGTGTAGGGGCCGGGAACACTGAAGCTTTCTTT | few | TRBJ1-1 | TRBV2 | -
CSARGETGGRQPQHF | TGCAGTGCTAGAGGGGAGACGGGGGGCAGACAGCCCCAGCATTTT | - | TRBJ1-5 | TRBV20-1 | -
CSVADRSNQPQHF | TGCAGCGTCGCCGACAGGTCCAATCAGCCCCAGCATTTT | - | TRBJ1-5 | TRBV29-1 | -
CASSLAGGQGGGYGYTF | TGTGCCAGCAGCTTAGCCGGGGGACAGGGGGGCGGCTATGGCTACACCTTC | - | TRBJ1-2 | TRBV7-8 | TRBD1
CASSLSRDRGGYTF | TGTGCCAGCAGCTTAAGCCGGGACCGCGGAGGCTACACCTTC | few | TRBJ1-2 | TRBV7-2 | -
CASSIGANRDTQYF | TGTGCCAGCAGCATCGGGGCGAACAGAGATACGCAGTATTTT | many | TRBJ2-3 | TRBV9 | -
CASSFRSTSYTDTQYF | TGTGCCAGCAGTTTCCGCTCTACTAGCTACACAGATACGCAGTATTTT | few | TRBJ2-3 | TRBV6-5 | -
CASSPVASNQPQHF | TGTGCCAGCAGCCCCGTGGCGAGCAATCAGCCCCAGCATTTT | few | TRBJ1-5 | TRBV7-2 | -
CASSYSGEGARNIQYF | TGTGCCAGCAGTTACTCTGGGGAGGGGGCACGGAACATTCAGTACTTC | few | TRBJ2-4 | TRBV6-6 | -
CATSDSGLANEQFF | TGTGCCACCAGTGATTCGGGACTAGCCAATGAGCAGTTCTTC | many | TRBJ2-1 | TRBV24-1 | TRBD2
CASSPFGQGHSPLHF | TGTGCCAGCAGCCCTTTTGGGCAGGGTCATTCACCCCTCCACTTT | many | TRBJ1-6 | TRBV7-8 | -
CASSLGGTHQPQHF | TGTGCCAGCAGCTTAGGAGGGACACACCAGCCCCAGCATTTT | - | TRBJ1-5 | TRBV7-6 | -
CASKVGYSGNTIYF | TGTGCCAGCAAGGTCGGCTACTCTGGAAACACCATATATTTT | many | TRBJ1-3 | TRBV27 | -
CASSFGQLGTDTQYF | TGTGCCAGCAGCTTCGGACAGCTAGGCACAGATACGCAGTATTTT | many | TRBJ2-3 | TRBV7-6 | -
CASSRQRLGPTDTQYF | TGTGCCAGCAGCCGTCAACGGCTAGGCCCTACAGATACGCAGTATTTT | many | TRBJ2-3 | TRBV7-2 | -
CASSFSGRARGSSYEQYF | TGTGCCAGCAGTTTTAGCGGGAGGGCCCGGGGGAGCTCCTACGAGCAGTACTTC | - | TRBJ2-7 | TRBV28 | TRBD2
CASSLGTRRNQPQHF | TGTGCCAGCAGCTTAGGGACAAGGAGGAATCAGCCCCAGCATTTT | few | TRBJ1-5 | TRBV7-8 | -
CASTATGEALEQYF | TGTGCCAGCACAGCGACAGGGGAGGCCCTGGAGCAGTACTTC | many | TRBJ2-7 | TRBV28 | TRBD1
CASSRTSGHTGELFF | TGTGCCAGCAGCCGGACTAGCGGTCACACCGGGGAGCTGTTTTTT | - | TRBJ2-2 | TRBV7-3 | TRBD2